Sequencing of this TCR beta chain was carried out in a study of blood T cell repertoires in COVID-19. Original processing methods: For nucleated cells, counts were estimated from reference gene primer amplification. TCRdb's table, derived via immunoSEQ multiplex PCR, lists solely in-frame clones and lacks some. V and J calls and clone size follow that table, whereas D and trimming were derived from the DNA. This sample has around 300,000 clones; around nine tenths occur once, and the top ten carry approximately 5.7%. Those enrolled, adults aged roughly 18 to 90 years, came from roughly 23 US areas. Donors of Cohort 3 who recovered were those that had two negative PCRs, clearance, or symptom resolution. The sequenced material came from PBMCs or T cells enriched from blood (not recorded which). The receptor was isolated from a middle-aged woman who had recovered from COVID-19.

CDR3 region: CASSLRATNEKLFF. The CDR3, as DNA: TGTGCCAGCAGCTTAAGAGCAACTAATGAAAAACTGTTTTTT. The V and J genes are TRBV7-9 and TRBJ1-4; D call uncertain. CDR3 length: 14 residues. V was trimmed by 2 bases and J by 0 bases, leaving 4 bases between them. The germline V gene encodes CDR1 SEHNR and CDR2 FQNEAQ (reference sequence).